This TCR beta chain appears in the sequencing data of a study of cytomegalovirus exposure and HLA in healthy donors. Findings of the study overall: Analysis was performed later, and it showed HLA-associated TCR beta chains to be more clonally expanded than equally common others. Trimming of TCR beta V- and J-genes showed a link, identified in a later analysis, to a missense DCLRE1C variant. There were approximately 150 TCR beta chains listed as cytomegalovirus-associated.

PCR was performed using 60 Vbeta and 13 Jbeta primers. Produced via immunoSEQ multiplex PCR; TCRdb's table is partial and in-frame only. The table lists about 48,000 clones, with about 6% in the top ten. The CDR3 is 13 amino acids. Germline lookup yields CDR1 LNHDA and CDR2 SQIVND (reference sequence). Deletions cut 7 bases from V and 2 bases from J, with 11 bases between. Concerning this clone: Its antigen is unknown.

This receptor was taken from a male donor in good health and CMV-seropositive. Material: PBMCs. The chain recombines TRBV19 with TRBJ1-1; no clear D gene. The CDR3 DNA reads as TGTGCCAGTATTACCTCAGGTAACACTGAAGCTTTCTTT. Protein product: CASITSGNTEAFF.